This T cell receptor (beta chain) was identified during a study of T cells in Graves' hyperthyroidism and ophthalmopathy. Looking at the study overall: Sampling of peripheral blood happened at initial diagnosis, prior to any treatment.

This clonotype has a count of ten or more. Orbital computed tomography and thyroid ultrasound, together with serum TRAb and thyroxine and clinical symptoms, were used for diagnoses. CDR1 is MDHEN, CDR2 SYDVKM, per germline. Trimming removed 5 bases from V and 4 bases from J, with 11 bases in between. The CDR3 spans 14 residues. Amplification yielded TCR beta CDR3 regions, with RNA transcripts as the source. The HTBI primer set served for first-round RT-PCR of the TCR CDR3. TCRdb reprocessed the multiplex PCR reads with MiXCR, giving one entry per CDR3 protein. Counted here are around 420,000 distinct CDR3 sequences, approximately 15% occurring once; the ten biggest clones make up roughly 7.7%.

V usage is TRBV28 and J usage is TRBJ2-2; D might be TRBD1 (6 bases). The source is a young woman with Graves' hyperthyroidism. Sequencing was performed on blood. The CDR3 DNA is TGTGCCAGCAGTCACGGGACACTCACCGGGGAGCTGTTTTTT. Translated: CASSHGTLTGELFF.